The sequence of this TCR beta chain was determined in a study of T-cell memory formation after mild COVID-19. Study context: Largely, TCR clusters stayed within a single donor. Study-level results: Among contracting clones, CD4+ were mainly CM/EM and CD8+ enriched in EMRA. The second-wave clones peaking on day 37 were not confirmed as SARS-CoV-2-specific.

Sample barcodes and UMIs were carried by the TCR alpha and TCR beta cDNA libraries that 5'RACE generated with constant-segment primers. TCRdb re-analysed the 5' RACE reads in MiXCR, keeping a single row per CDR3 protein. Among some 64,000 distinct CDR3 sequences listed, over 8.5% were seen once. This clonotype has only a few counts. What it binds is unknown. Between the trimmed V and J ends, which lost 6 bases and 2 bases, there was a span of 13 bases. The CDR3 is 14 amino acids. CDR1 is MNHNY, CDR2 SVGAGI, per germline (reference sequence). J is TRBJ2-5 and V is TRBV6-6; tentative D call: TRBD1 (6 bases). The sequence was collected from a man aged 18-30 years who had mild COVID-19 (a few samples of this study predate the infection). Cell type and time point are not known. Input material: PBMCs or a T cell subset sorted from them (not recorded which). DNA for the CDR3: TGTGCCAGCAGCCTCCGGGACAATCAAGAGACCCAGTACTTC. Residues: CASSLRDNQETQYF.